Listed below are T cell receptor beta chains from one sample, sequenced in a study of shared clonotypes between healthy human individuals. Profiled with immunoSEQ multiplex PCR; TCRdb holds only in-frame clones, not every one. This table has under 2,500,000 clones, 95% appearing once. Sequenced input: naive CD4+ T cells sorted from blood. These TCRs come from a man aged 18 to 35 in good health. Both conserved end residues are trimmed from each CDR3. Each record gives: V gene, CDR3 protein.

TRBV25-1,ASSSPGTGGSEQY
TRBV28,ATGTGLDSAQH
TRBV19,ASTPGPQTGDTQY
TRBV7-2,ASTRGTAKQPQH
TRBV6-5,ASSYRGSGYT
TRBV9,ASSDYRDDYEQY
TRBV7-2,ASSIPGGKNIQY
TRBV7-2,ASSLDFSGANVLT
TRBV5-6,ASSLGLAGATPHEQY
TRBV6-6,ASSRTVYEQY
TRBV28,ASAGSQGGYSPLH